This TCR beta chain was profiled in a study of identical twins. Study-wide results and caveats: High-abundance cord blood beta clonotypes had fewer insertions; memory repertoires showed none.

A few counts support this clonotype. The antigen remains unidentified. TCRdb reprocessed the 5' RACE reads via MiXCR and lists one record per CDR3 protein. The sample gives roughly 490,000 distinct CDR3 sequences, roughly an eighth of which show up once; more than 0.8% is in the top ten. This CDR3 comprises 15 residues. Between the trimmed V and J ends, which lost 6 bases and 1 base, there was a span of 15 bases. This sample also belongs to another study, concerning yellow fever vaccine responses in identical twins.

This chain uses TRBV12-3 or TRBV12-4 with TRBJ1-1; D might be TRBD1 (5 bases). The receptor comes from a woman aged 18-29 years in good health. Sequenced material: CD4+ T cells sorted from blood. The CDR3 DNA follows: TGTGCCAGCAGCTTCACGTTGGGGCCGAACACTGAAGCTTTCTTT. Amino acids: CASSFTLGPNTEAFF.